This T cell receptor (beta chain) was found in a study of OX40 agonist ivuxolimab in advanced cancers. Points from the study as a whole: Clonal expansion from baseline to week 6 occurred in both CD4+ and CD8+ T cells.

Autoimmune disease history or systemic immunosuppression meant exclusion. In its sample, this clone was seen once. What it binds is unknown. The V gene's germline CDR1 is MNHEY and CDR2 SVGAGI. CDR3 length: 16 amino acids. With 0 bases removed from V and 4 bases from J, the gap between germline ends came to 15 bases. The assay was immunoSEQ multiplex PCR, and TCRdb's table has in-frame clones only and misses some. The table has approximately 99,000 clones, 86% seen once. The rearrangement links TRBV6-5 to TRBJ1-2; perhaps TRBD1 as D (5 bases). Here the sequenced sample was CD4+ or CD8+ T cells sorted from blood, taken in a trial of the OX40 agonist ivuxolimab. This TCR was sampled from an adult with an advanced solid tumor such as melanoma, head and neck, liver or kidney cancer. CDR3 residues: CASSYSRVGRTYGYTF. DNA of the CDR3: TGTGCCAGCAGTTACTCGAGAGTGGGGCGGACCTATGGCTACACCTTC.